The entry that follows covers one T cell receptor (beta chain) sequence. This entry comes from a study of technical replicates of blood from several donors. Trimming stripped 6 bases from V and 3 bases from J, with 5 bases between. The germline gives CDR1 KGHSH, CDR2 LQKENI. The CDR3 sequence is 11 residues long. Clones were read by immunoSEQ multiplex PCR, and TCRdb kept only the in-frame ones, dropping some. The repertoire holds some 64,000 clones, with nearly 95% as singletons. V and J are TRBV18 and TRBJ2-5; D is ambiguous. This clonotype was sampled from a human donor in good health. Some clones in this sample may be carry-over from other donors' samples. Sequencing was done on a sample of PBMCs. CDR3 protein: CASSQEETQYF. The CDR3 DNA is TGTGCCAGCTCCCAGGAAGAGACCCAGTACTTC.